These T cell receptor beta chains were read from a single sample in a study of cytomegalovirus exposure and HLA in healthy donors. This table comes from immunoSEQ multiplex PCR, and its TCRdb copy is limited to in-frame clones, with some not included. This sample has more than 300,000 clones, with just over 85% found just once. What was sequenced was PBMCs. The receptors were gathered from a woman aged 18-35 years in good health and CMV-seronegative. The CDR3 runs from the conserved cysteine through the conserved F or W. A D gene is named only where the DNA matches it firmly. Rows may omit the clone size; those that give it use once, few, many or a size class.

D gene | J gene | V gene | clone size | CDR3 DNA | CDR3 protein
TRBD1 | TRBJ2-7 | TRBV9 | NA | TGTGCCAGCAGCGCCTTAGGGGACAGATACTACGAGCAGTACTTC | CASSALGDRYYEQYF
TRBD2 | TRBJ2-1 | TRBV6-6 | NA | TGTGCCAGCTGGGGGACTAGCGGAACCTCCTACAATGAGCAGTTCTTC | CASWGTSGTSYNEQFF
TRBD1 | TRBJ1-1 | TRBV6-6 | NA | TGTGCCAGCAGCTTAGGACAGGGGGCAACTGAAGCTTTCTTT | CASSLGQGATEAFF
NA | TRBJ2-1 | TRBV5-8 | NA | TGTGCCAGCAGCTTGGCCACGGCTAGCAGGCCCTACAATGAGCAGTTCTTC | CASSLATASRPYNEQFF
TRBD2 | TRBJ2-5 | TRBV18 | NA | TGTGCCAGCTCACCCAACACTAGCGGCCGAGAGACCCAGTACTTC | CASSPNTSGRETQYF
NA | TRBJ2-1 | TRBV12-5 | NA | TGTGCTAGTGGTTTGGGGGGCGGTAACAATGAGCAGTTCTTC | CASGLGGGNNEQFF
NA | TRBJ1-2 | TRBV28 | NA | TGTGCCAGCAACCTACCGGCTGGCGGCTATGGCTACACCTTC | CASNLPAGGYGYTF
NA | TRBJ2-1 | TRBV2 | once | TGTGCCAGACAGGGCCGGGACACTAGATACAATGAGCAGTTCTTC | CARQGRDTRYNEQFF
TRBD1 | TRBJ2-7 | TRBV4-2 | once | TGTGCCAGCAGCCAAGAGGCGACAGGGGGATTATACGAGCAGTACTTC | CASSQEATGGLYEQYF
NA | TRBJ2-7 | TRBV15 | NA | TGTGCCACCAGTAACCAGCGTTACGAGCAGTACTTC | CATSNQRYEQYF
TRBD2 | TRBJ2-7 | TRBV7-8 | NA | TGTGCCAGCAGCTTACCTAGCGGGGGGGCCCCCTACGAGCAGTACTTC | CASSLPSGGAPYEQYF
TRBD1 | TRBJ2-2 | TRBV18 | once | TGTGCCAGCTCACCCTACCGGGACAGGAACACCGGGGAGCTGTTTTTT | CASSPYRDRNTGELFF
NA | TRBJ2-1 | TRBV1 | NA | TGCACCAGCAGCCGGGGGACAGACGACAATGAGCAGTTCTTC | CTSSRGTDDNEQFF
NA | TRBJ1-4 | TRBV18 | NA | TGTGCCAGCTCACCTCCAATTGCAACTAATGAAAAACTGTTTTTT | CASSPPIATNEKLFF
NA | TRBJ2-1 | TRBV29-1 | NA | TGCAGCGTTGAAGATCGGGGTGAGCAGTTCTTC | CSVEDRGEQFF
TRBD1 | TRBJ1-2 | TRBV5-1 | NA | TGCGCCAGCAGCTCGACAGGGGCGGGCTATGGCTACACCTTC | CASSSTGAGYGYTF
TRBD1 | TRBJ1-5 | TRBV5-1 | NA | TGCGCCAGCAGCCCCGGGACAGGGGAGCAGCCCCAGCATTTT | CASSPGTGEQPQHF
NA | TRBJ2-7 | TRBV19 | NA | TGTGCCAGTAGTATAGGTCCACTCTCCTACGAGCAGTACTTC | CASSIGPLSYEQYF
NA | TRBJ2-5 | TRBV6-1 | once | TGTGCCAGCAGTGAAGCGGGCCAGGCGTCAGAGACCCAGTACTTC | CASSEAGQASETQYF
NA | TRBJ2-3 | TRBV11-2 | once | TGTGCCAGCCGTTCAGGGGCTAGCACAGATACGCAGTATTTT | CASRSGASTDTQYF
NA | TRBJ2-3 | TRBV7-3 | few | TGTGCCAGCAGCTTACCGAGCCGAGATACGCAGTATTTT | CASSLPSRDTQYF
NA | TRBJ2-2 | TRBV2 | NA | TGTGCCAGCAGTGACAGGGGGGCGTACACCGGGGAGCTGTTTTTT | CASSDRGAYTGELFF
TRBD1 | TRBJ2-7 | TRBV27 | once | TGTGCCAGCAGTTTAAGCTCAGGGGGCTACGAGCAGTACTTC | CASSLSSGGYEQYF
NA | TRBJ1-1 | TRBV30 | once | TGTGCCTGGACCCGTACTAACCCTGAAGCTTTCTTT | CAWTRTNPEAFF
TRBD2 | TRBJ2-7 | TRBV15 | few | TGTGCCACCAGCAGAGGGGCCCAGCGGGACTCCTACGAGCAGTACTTC | CATSRGAQRDSYEQYF
TRBD1 | TRBJ2-7 | TRBV7-2 | NA | TGTGCCAGCAGCTTATCAGGGGGCGGCGAGCAGTACTTC | CASSLSGGGEQYF
TRBD1 | TRBJ1-2 | TRBV29-1 | NA | TGCAGCGTGCGGGTGGGACAGCACTATGGCTACACCTTC | CSVRVGQHYGYTF
NA | TRBJ1-2 | TRBV14 | NA | TGTGCCAGCAGCCAAGAACAGCTTCCCTATGGCTACACCTTC | CASSQEQLPYGYTF
TRBD1 | TRBJ2-5 | TRBV5-4 | NA | TGTGCCAGCAGCCTGGGGGACAGACAAGAGACCCAGTACTTC | CASSLGDRQETQYF
TRBD2 | TRBJ2-3 | TRBV9 | NA | TGTGCCAGCAGCGCCTCGGGACTAGCGGTAGTAGATACGCAGTATTTT | CASSASGLAVVDTQYF
TRBD2 | TRBJ2-1 | TRBV27 | NA | TGTGCCAGCAGTATGACTAGCGGGGGGCCCAATAACAATGAGCAGTTCTTC | CASSMTSGGPNNNEQFF
NA | TRBJ1-4 | TRBV2 | NA | TGTGCCGGCAGAAGGCGGTCTGAATCCCTTAATGAAAAACTGTTTTTT | CAGRRRSESLNEKLFF
NA | TRBJ1-5 | TRBV30 | NA | TGTGCCTGGGGACTGGGAGGGCATCAGCCCCAGCATTTT | CAWGLGGHQPQHF
TRBD1 | TRBJ1-1 | TRBV4-1 | NA | TGCGCCAGCAGCCGACTTATAACAGGGGGCGGCACTGAAGCTTTCTTT | CASSRLITGGGTEAFF
TRBD2 | TRBJ2-1 | TRBV27 | NA | TGTGCCAGCAGTCCCCAGACTAGCGGGAATGAGCAGTTCTTC | CASSPQTSGNEQFF
NA | TRBJ1-6 | TRBV21-1 | NA | TGTGCCAGCAGCAAATCGGGGGACAGGCATTCACCCCTCCACTTT | CASSKSGDRHSPLHF
NA | TRBJ1-6 | TRBV6-5 | NA | TGTGCCAGCAGCCAGGACAGAGGCTATAATTCACCCCTCCACTTT | CASSQDRGYNSPLHF
NA | TRBJ1-5 | TRBV7-6 | once | TGTGCCAGCAGCTTAGATCGGAATCAGCCCCAGCATTTT | CASSLDRNQPQHF
TRBD1 | TRBJ1-2 | TRBV2 | NA | TGTGCCAGCATCTCCACAGGGGGCTATGGCTACACCTTC | CASISTGGYGYTF
NA | TRBJ1-2 | TRBV4-2 | NA | TGTGCCAGCAGCCTTACCTCCGGGAGAAACTATGGCTACACCTTC | CASSLTSGRNYGYTF